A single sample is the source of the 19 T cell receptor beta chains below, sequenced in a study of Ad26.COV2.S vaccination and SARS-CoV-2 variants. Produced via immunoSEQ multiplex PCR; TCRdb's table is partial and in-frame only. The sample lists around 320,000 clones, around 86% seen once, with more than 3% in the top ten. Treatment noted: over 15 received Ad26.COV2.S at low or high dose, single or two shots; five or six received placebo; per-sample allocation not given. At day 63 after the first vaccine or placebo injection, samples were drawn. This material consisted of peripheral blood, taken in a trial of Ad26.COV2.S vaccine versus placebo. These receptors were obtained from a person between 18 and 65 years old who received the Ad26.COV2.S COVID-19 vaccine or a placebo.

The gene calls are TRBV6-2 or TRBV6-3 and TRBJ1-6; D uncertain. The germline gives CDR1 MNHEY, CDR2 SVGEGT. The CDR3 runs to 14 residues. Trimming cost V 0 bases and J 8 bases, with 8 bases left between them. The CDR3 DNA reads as TGTGCCAGCAGTTACTCGATCACGGATTCACCCCTCCACTTT. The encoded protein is CASSYSITDSPLHF.

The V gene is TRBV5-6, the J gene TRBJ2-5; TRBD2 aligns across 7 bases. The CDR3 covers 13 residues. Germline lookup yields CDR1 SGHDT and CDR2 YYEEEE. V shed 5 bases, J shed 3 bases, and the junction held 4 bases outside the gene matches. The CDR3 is CASSYAGEETQYF. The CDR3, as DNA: TGTGCCAGCAGTTACGCGGGGGAAGAGACCCAGTACTTC. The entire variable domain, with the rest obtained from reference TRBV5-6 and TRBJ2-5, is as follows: DAGVTQSPTHLIKTRGQQVTLRCSPKSGHDTVSWYQQALGQGPQFIFQYYEEEERQRGNFPDRFSGHQFPNYSSELNVNALLLGDSALYLCASSYAGEETQYFGPGTRLLVL.

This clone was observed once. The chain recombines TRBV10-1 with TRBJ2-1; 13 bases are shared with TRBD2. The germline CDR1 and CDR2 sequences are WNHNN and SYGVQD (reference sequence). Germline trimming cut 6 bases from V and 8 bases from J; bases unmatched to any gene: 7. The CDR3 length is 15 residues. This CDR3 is CASSRLAGGGDEQFF. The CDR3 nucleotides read TGCGCCAGCAGCCGACTAGCGGGGGGAGGGGATGAGCAGTTCTTC.

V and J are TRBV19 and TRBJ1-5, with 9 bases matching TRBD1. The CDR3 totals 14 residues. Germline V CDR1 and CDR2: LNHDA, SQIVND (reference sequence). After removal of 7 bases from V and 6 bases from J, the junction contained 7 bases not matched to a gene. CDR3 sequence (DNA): TGTGCCAGTAACGCACAGGGGGCCTTTCAGCCCCAGCATTTT. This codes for CASNAQGAFQPQHF.

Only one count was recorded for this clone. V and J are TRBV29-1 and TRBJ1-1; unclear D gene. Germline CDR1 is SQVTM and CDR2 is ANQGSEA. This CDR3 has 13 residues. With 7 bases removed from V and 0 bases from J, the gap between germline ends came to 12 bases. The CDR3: CSATGKVNTEAFF. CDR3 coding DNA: TGCAGCGCAACCGGGAAGGTGAACACTGAAGCTTTCTTT.

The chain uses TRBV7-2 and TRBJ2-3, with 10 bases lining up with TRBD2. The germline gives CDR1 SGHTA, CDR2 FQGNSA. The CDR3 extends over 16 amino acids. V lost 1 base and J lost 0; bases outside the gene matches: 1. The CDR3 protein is CASSLGSGGSTDTQYF. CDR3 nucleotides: TGTGCCAGCAGCTTAGGTAGCGGGGGGAGCACAGATACGCAGTATTTT.

The CDR3 nucleotides read TGCGTCGTCTGGGGAAATCAAGAGACCCAGTACTTC. This encodes CVVWGNQETQYF. The J gene is TRBJ2-5, the V gene TRBV29-1; D is undetermined. The CDR3 runs to 12 residues. Germline V CDR1 and CDR2: SQVTM, ANQGSEA.

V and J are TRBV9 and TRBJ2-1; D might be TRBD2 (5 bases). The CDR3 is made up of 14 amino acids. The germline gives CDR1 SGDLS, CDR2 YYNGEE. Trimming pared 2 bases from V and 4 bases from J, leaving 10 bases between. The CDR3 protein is CASSVEGHYNEQFF. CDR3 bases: TGTGCCAGCAGCGTTGAGGGCCATTACAATGAGCAGTTCTTC.

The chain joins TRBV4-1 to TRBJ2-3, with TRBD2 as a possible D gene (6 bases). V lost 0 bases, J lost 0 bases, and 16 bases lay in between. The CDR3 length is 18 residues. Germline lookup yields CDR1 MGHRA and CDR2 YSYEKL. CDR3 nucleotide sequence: TGCGCCAGCAGCCAAGATAGGAGGGCAGGCCCTAGCACAGATACGCAGTATTTT. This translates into CASSQDRRAGPSTDTQYF.

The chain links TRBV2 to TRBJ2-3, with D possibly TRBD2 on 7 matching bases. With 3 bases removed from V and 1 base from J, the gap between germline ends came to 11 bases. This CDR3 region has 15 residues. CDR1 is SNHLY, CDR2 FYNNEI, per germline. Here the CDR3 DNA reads TGTGCCAGCAGTGATTACGGGGGGCGCACAGATACGCAGTATTTT. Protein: CASSDYGGRTDTQYF. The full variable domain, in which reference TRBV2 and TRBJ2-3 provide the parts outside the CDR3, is EPEVTQTPSHQVTQMGQEVILRCVPISNHLYFYWYRQILGQKVEFLVSFYNNEISEKSEIFDDQFSVERPDGSNFTLKIRSTKLEDSAMYFCASSDYGGRTDTQYFGPGTRLTVL.

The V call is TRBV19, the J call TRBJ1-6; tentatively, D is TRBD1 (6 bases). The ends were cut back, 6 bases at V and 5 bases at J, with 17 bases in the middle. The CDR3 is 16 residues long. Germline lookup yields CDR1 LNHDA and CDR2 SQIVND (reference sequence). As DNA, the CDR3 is TGTGCCAGTAGCCTGACTCGGGGGGCCGATAATTCACCCCTCCACTTT. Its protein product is CASSLTRGADNSPLHF.

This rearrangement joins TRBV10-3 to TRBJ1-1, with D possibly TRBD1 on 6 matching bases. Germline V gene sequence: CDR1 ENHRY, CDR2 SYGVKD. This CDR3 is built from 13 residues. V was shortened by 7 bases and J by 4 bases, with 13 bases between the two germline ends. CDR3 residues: CAITEGGATEAFF. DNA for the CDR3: TGTGCCATCACCGAGGGGGGGGCCACTGAAGCTTTCTTT.

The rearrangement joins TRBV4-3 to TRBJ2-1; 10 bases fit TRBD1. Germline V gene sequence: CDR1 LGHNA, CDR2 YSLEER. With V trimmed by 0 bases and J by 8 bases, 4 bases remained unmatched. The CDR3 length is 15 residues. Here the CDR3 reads CASSQEKGQGYEQFF. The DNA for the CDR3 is TGCGCCAGCAGCCAAGAAAAGGGACAGGGGTATGAGCAGTTCTTC.

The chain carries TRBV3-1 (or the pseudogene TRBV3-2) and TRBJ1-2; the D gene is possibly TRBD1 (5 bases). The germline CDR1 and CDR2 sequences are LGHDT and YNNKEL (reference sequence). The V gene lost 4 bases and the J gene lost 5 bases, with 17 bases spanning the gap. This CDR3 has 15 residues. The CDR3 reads CASSPTRGAGYGYTF. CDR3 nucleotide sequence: TGTGCCAGCAGCCCCACAAGGGGCGCAGGGTATGGCTACACCTTC.

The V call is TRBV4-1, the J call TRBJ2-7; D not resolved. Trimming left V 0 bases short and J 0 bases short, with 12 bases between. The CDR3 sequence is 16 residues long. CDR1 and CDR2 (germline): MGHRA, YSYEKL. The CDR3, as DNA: TGCGCCAGCAGCCAAGATAGTCACAGAACCTCCTACGAGCAGTACTTC. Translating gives CASSQDSHRTSYEQYF.

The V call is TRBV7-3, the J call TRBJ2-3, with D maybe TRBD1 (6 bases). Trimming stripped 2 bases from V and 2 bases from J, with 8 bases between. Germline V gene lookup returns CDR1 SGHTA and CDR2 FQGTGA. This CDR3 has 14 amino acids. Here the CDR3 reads CASSLDRSTDTQYF. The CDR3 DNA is TGTGCCAGCAGCTTAGACAGGTCCACAGATACGCAGTATTTT.

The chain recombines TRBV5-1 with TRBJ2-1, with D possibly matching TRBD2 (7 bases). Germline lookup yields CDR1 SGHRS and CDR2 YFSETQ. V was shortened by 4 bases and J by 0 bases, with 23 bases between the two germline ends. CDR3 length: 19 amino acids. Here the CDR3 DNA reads TGCGCCAGCAGCCATGCATTGGGGGCGGGGGCCATCTCCTACAATGAGCAGTTCTTC. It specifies CASSHALGAGAISYNEQFF.

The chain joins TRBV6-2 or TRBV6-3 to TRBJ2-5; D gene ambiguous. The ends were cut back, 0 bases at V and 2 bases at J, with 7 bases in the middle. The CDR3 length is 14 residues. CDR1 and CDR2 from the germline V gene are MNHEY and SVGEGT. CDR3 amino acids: CASSYSGSQETQYF. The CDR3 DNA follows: TGTGCCAGCAGTTACTCGGGCAGTCAAGAGACCCAGTACTTC.

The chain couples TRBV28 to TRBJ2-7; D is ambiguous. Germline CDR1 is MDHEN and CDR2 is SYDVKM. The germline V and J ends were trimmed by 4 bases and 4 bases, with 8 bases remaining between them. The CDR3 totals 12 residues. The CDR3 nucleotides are TGTGCCAGCAGTTCTAATCAGTACGAGCAGTACTTC. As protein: CASSSNQYEQYF.